What follows are 4 T cell receptor beta chains derived from one specimen sequenced in a study of blood T cell repertoires in COVID-19. The repertoire was sequenced with immunoSEQ multiplex PCR; TCRdb's copy has only in-frame clones and lacks some. The table has some 230,000 clones, roughly 80% seen once. The sequenced material came from peripheral blood. The receptors shown here come from a woman older than 75 with COVID-19, enrolled during active disease.

V is TRBV3-1 (or the pseudogene TRBV3-2) and J is TRBJ1-6; D gene ambiguous. The CDR3 has 14 residues. V lost 3 bases and J 4 bases, leaving 7 bases between the germline ends. Looked up from germline, CDR1 is LGHDT and CDR2 is YNNKEL (reference sequence). CDR3 nucleotide sequence: TGTGCCAGCAGCCAGGCTGAATATAATTCACCCCTCCACTTT. Translating it yields CASSQAEYNSPLHF.

The rearrangement links TRBV6-5 to TRBJ1-6; no clear D gene. Germline-derived CDR1 and CDR2 are MNHEY and SVGAGI. The CDR3 is 16 residues long. V shed 2 bases and J shed 0 bases, with 8 bases lying between them. CDR3 loop: CASSYQDSSYNSPLHF. CDR3 DNA sequence: TGTGCCAGCAGTTACCAGGATAGCTCCTATAATTCACCCCTCCACTTT.

CDR3 bases: TGTGCCAGCAGTGAAGTCTCAGGGGGCGATTATGGCTACACCTTC. This encodes CASSEVSGGDYGYTF. The V gene is TRBV6-1, the J gene TRBJ1-2, with 8 nucleotides matching TRBD1. Losses at the gene ends were 1 base for V and 5 bases for J; bases not matched to a gene: 6. This CDR3 is built from 15 residues. Germline V gives CDR1 MNHNS, CDR2 SASEGT.

V and J are TRBV18 and TRBJ2-2, with TRBD2 matching 14 bases. Germline V gene data show CDR1 as KGHSH and CDR2 as LQKENI. Trimming removed 3 bases from V and 7 bases from J; junction bases left unmatched: 1. The CDR3 is 15 residues long. CDR3 sequence reads: CASSPGLAGDGELFF. CDR3 DNA: TGTGCCAGCTCACCGGGACTAGCGGGAGACGGGGAGCTGTTTTTT.